This T cell receptor beta chain was observed in a study of CD8 T cells in ankylosing spondylitis. Trimming removed 0 bases from V and 5 bases from J, with 13 bases in between. The CDR3 sequence is 15 residues long. CDR1 is DFQATT, CDR2 SNEGSKA, per germline (reference sequence). MiXCR was run by TCRdb on the 5' RACE reads, yielding one entry per CDR3 protein. The data contain 250,000 or so distinct CDR3 sequences, about a sixth of them singletons. The study's findings and limits: Matched ankylosing spondylitis synovial fluid reportedly showed significant enrichment of disease-linked clones. Several of the motif variants were reported before in synovial fluid and blood from reactive arthritis.

A note on this clonotype: What it recognizes is unknown.

Sequencing was done on a sample of blood, either unsorted or a sorted T cell fraction (not recorded which). This chain joins TRBV20-1 and TRBJ2-2; tentative D call: TRBD1 (5 bases). The sequence derives from a male donor with ankylosing spondylitis or in good health (not recorded which). This chain's CDR3 is CSARDLGERTGELFF. DNA of the CDR3: TGCAGTGCTAGAGATCTAGGGGAAAGGACCGGGGAGCTGTTTTTT.